The present entry profiles one T cell receptor (beta chain) with its context. This sample stems from a study of blood T cells in healthy people across ages. This CDR3 region has 16 residues. Germline V gene data show CDR1 as MNHNY and CDR2 as SVGAGI (reference sequence). V lost 0 bases to trimming and J lost 2 bases, with 14 bases between them. Using a J-beta primer mix together with a sample-barcoded 5' primer, a second PCR was run for 7 to 11 cycles. TCRdb analysed the 5' RACE reads with MiXCR anew, one entry per CDR3 protein. The top ten clones hold 7.9% of a sample with about 1.5 million distinct CDR3 sequences, 42% of them seen once.

Sample: blood. This TCR was recovered from a woman aged 18-29 years in good health. V usage is TRBV6-6 and J usage is TRBJ2-7; tentatively, D is TRBD1 (6 bases). In nucleotides, the CDR3 is TGTGCCAGCAGTTACTCTTCAGACAGGTCCCCCTACGAGCAGTACTTC. Residues: CASSYSSDRSPYEQYF.